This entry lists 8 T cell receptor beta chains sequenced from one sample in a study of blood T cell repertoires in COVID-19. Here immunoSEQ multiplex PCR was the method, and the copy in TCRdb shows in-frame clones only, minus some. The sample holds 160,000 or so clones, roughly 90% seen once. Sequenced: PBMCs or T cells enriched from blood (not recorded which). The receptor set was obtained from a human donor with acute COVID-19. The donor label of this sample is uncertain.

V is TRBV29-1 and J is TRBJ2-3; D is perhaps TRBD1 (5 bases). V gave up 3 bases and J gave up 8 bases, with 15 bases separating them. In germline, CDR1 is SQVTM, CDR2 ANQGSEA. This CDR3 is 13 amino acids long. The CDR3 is CSVDKVGQGTQYF. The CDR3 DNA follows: TGCAGCGTTGACAAGGTGGGGCAGGGTACGCAGTATTTT.

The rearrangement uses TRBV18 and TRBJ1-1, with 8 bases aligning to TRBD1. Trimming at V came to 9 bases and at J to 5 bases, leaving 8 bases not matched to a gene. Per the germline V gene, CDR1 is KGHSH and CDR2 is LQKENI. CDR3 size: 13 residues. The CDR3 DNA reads TGTGCCAGTTTTGCAGGGGGCACGACTGAAGCTTTCTTT. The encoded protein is CASFAGGTTEAFF.

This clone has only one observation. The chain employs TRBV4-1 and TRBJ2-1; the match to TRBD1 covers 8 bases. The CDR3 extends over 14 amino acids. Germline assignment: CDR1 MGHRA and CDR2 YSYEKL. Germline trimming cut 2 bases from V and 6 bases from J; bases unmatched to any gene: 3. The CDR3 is CASSQFQGANEQFF. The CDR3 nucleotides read TGCGCCAGCAGCCAATTTCAGGGGGCCAATGAGCAGTTCTTC.

The CDR3 sequence: CASSLIRGSTDTQYF. Here the CDR3 DNA reads TGCGCCAGCAGCTTAATTAGGGGTAGCACAGATACGCAGTATTTT. The chain couples TRBV5-1 to TRBJ2-3; weak D call: TRBD1 (5 bases). CDR3 length: 15 residues. V was trimmed by 2 bases and J by 0 bases, leaving 10 bases between them. Germline V lookup: CDR1 SGHRS, CDR2 YFSETQ. Full variable domain (missing parts from reference TRBV5-1 and TRBJ2-3): KAGVTQTPRYLIKTRGQQVTLSCSPISGHRSVSWYQQTPGQGLQFLFEYFSETQRNKGNFPGRFSGRQFSNSRSEMNVSTLELGDSALYLCASSLIRGSTDTQYFGPGTRLTVL.

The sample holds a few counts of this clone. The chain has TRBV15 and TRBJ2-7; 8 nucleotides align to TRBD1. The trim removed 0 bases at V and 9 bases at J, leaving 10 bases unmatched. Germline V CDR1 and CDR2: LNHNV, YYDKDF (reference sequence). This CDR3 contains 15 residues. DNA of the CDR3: TGTGCCACCAGCAGAGAGAGGAGACAGGGGAGAGGGCAGTACTTC. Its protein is CATSRERRQGRGQYF.

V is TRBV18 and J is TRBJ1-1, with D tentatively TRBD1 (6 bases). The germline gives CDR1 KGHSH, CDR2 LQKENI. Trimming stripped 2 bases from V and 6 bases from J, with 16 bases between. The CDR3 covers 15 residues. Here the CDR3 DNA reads TGTGCCAGCTCACCAAGGACAGAATATAACGCTGAAGCTTTCTTT. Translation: CASSPRTEYNAEAFF.

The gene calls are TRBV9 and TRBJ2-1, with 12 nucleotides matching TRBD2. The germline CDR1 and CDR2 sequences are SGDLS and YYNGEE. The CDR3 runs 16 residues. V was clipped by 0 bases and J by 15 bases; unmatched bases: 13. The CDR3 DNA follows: TGTGCCAGCAGCGTAGAGGTAGGGGCTAGCGGGGGGGCCCGGTTCTTC. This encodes CASSVEVGASGGARFF.

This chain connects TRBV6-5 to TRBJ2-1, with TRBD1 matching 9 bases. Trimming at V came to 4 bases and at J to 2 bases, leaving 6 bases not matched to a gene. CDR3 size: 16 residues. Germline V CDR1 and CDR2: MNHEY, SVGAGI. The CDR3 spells CASSSTRQGAYNEQFF. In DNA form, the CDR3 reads TGTGCCAGCAGTTCCACCCGACAGGGGGCCTACAATGAGCAGTTCTTC.